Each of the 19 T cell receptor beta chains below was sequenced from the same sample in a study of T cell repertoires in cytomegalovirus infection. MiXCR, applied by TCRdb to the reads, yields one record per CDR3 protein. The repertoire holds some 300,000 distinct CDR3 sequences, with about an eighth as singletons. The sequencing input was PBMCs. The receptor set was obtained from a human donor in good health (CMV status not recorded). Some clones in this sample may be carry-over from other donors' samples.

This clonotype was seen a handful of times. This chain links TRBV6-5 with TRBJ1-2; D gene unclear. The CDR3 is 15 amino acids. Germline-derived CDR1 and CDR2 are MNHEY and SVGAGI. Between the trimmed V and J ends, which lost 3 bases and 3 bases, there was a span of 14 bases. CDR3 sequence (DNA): TGTGCCAGCAGTTATTTAGGAGATAGAGACTATGGCTACACCTTC. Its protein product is CASSYLGDRDYGYTF.

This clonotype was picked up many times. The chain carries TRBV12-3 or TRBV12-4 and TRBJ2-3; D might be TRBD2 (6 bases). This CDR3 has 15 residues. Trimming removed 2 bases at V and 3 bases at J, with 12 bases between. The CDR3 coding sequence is TGTGCCAGCAGTTTATCCTTCGCGGGGACAGATACGCAGTATTTT. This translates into CASSLSFAGTDTQYF.

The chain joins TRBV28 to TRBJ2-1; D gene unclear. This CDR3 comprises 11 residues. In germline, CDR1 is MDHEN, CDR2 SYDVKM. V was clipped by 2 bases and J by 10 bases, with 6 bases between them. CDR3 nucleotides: TGTGCCAGCAGTTTAGAACGGGAGCAGTTCTTC. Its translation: CASSLEREQFF.

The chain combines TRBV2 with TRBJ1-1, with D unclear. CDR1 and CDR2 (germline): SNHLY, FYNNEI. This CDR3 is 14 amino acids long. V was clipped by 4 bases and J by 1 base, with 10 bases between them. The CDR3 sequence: CASSAAQTNTEAFF. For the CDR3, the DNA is TGTGCCAGCAGTGCTGCCCAGACGAACACTGAAGCTTTCTTT.

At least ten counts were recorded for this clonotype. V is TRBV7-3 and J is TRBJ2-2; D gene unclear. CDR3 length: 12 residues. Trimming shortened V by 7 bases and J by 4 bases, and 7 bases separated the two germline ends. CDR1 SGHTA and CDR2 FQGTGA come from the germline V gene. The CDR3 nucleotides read TGTGCCAGCAATCTGGGCACCGGGGAGCTGTTTTTT. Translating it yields CASNLGTGELFF.

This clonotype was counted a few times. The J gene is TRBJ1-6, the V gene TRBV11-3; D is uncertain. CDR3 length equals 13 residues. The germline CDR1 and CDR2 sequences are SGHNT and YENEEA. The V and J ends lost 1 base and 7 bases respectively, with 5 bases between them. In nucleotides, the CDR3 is TGTGCCAGCAGCTTAGGACCGAATTCACCCCTCCACTTT. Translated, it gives CASSLGPNSPLHF.

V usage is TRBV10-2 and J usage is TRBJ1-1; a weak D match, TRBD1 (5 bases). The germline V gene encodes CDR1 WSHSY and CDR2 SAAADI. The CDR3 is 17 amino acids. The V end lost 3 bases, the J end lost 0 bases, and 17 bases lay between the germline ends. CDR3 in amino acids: CASSDASGPGMNTEAFF. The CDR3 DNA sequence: TGCGCCAGCAGTGACGCCTCCGGGCCAGGGATGAACACTGAAGCTTTCTTT.

CDR3 residues: CASSYSPGVSYNEQFF. The CDR3 DNA reads as TGTGCCAGCAGTTACTCCCCGGGCGTATCCTACAATGAGCAGTTCTTC. This chain links TRBV6-2 or TRBV6-3 with TRBJ2-1; D is undetermined. V lost 0 bases and J 1 base, leaving 10 bases between the germline ends. The CDR3 length is 16 residues. Germline lookup yields CDR1 MNHEY and CDR2 SVGEGT.

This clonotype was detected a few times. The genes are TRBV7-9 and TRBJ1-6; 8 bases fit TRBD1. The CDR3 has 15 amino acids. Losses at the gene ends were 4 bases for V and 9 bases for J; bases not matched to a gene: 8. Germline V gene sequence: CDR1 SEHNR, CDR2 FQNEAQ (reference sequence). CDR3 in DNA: TGTGCCAGCAGCTCGCGGGGACAGGAGGGTTCACCCCTCCACTTT. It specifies CASSSRGQEGSPLHF.

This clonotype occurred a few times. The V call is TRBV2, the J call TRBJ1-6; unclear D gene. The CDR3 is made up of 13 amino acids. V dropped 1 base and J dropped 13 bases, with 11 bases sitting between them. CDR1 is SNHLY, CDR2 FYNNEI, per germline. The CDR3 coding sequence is TGTGCCAGCAGTGAAGTCACAGCCTTTCCCCTCCACTTT. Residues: CASSEVTAFPLHF.

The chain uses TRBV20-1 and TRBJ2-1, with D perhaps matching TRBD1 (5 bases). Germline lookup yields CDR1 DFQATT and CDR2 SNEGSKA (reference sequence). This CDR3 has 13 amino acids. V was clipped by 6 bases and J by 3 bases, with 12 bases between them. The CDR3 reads CSAPGQGYNEQFF. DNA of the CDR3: TGCAGTGCCCCGGGCCAGGGCTACAATGAGCAGTTCTTC.

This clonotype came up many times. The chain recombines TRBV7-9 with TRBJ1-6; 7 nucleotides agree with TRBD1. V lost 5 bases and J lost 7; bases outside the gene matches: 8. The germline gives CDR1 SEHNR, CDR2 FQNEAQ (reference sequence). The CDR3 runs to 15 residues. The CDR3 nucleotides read TGTGCCAGCAGCGGGGCCCCAGGGGGAAATTCACCCCTCCACTTT. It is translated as CASSGAPGGNSPLHF.

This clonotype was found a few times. The CDR3 DNA is TGTGCCAGCAGCGCTCATGGTGAGCAGTTCTTC. Its protein is CASSAHGEQFF. This chain uses TRBV7-2 with TRBJ2-1; D gene ambiguous. The CDR3 covers 11 residues. Trimming stripped 5 bases from V and 9 bases from J, with 8 bases between. Germline CDR1 SGHTA, CDR2 FQGNSA.

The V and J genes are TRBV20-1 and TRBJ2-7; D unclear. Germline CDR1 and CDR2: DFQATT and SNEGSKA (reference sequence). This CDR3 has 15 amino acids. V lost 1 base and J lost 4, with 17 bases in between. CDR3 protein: CSARVPTGHGYEQYF. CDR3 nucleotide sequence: TGCAGTGCTAGAGTCCCGACGGGCCACGGTTACGAGCAGTACTTC.

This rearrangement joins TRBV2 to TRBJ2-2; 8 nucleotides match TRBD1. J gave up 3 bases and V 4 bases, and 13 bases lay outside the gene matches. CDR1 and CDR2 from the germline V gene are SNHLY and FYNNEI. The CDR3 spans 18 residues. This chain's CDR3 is CASSVRDRTWEDTGELFF. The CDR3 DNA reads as TGTGCCAGCAGTGTCCGGGACAGGACCTGGGAGGACACCGGGGAGCTGTTTTTT.

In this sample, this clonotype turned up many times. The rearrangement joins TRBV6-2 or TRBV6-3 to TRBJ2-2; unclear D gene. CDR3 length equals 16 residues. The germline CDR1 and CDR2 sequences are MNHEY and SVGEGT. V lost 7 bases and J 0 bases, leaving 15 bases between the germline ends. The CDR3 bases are TGTGCCAGCAACGCCAGGAGTCCCGCGAACACCGGGGAGCTGTTTTTT. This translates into CASNARSPANTGELFF.

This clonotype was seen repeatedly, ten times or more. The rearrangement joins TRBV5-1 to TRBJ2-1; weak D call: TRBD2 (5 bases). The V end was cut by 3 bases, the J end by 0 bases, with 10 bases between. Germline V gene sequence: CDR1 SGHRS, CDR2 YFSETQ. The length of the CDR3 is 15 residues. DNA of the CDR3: TGCGCCAGCAGCTACCGGGGTCCCTCCTACAATGAGCAGTTCTTC. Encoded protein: CASSYRGPSYNEQFF.

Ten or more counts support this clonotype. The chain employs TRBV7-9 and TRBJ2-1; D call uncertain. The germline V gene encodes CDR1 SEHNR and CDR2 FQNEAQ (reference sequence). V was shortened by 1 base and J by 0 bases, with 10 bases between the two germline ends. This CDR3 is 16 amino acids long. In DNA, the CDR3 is TGTGCCAGCAGCTTAGGATCCATCCTCTCCTACAATGAGCAGTTCTTC. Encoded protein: CASSLGSILSYNEQFF.

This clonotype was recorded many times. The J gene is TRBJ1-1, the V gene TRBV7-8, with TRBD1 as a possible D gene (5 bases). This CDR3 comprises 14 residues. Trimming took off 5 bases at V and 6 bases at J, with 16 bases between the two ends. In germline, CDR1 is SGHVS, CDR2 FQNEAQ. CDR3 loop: CASSRADIGSEAFF. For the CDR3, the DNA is TGTGCCAGCAGCCGGGCGGACATAGGATCTGAAGCTTTCTTT. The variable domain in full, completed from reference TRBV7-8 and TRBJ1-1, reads GAGVSQSPRYKVAKRGQDVALRCDPISGHVSLFWYQQALGQGPEFLTYFQNEAQLDKSGLPSDRFFAERPEGSVSTLKIQRTQQEDSAVYLCASSRADIGSEAFFGQGTRLTVV.